The clone carrying this T cell receptor (beta chain) was detected only a few times. Its antigen is as yet unknown. This sample is drawn from a study of T cells in Graves' hyperthyroidism and ophthalmopathy. Whole-study results and caveats: Through a model of 13 V-J features, ophthalmopathy was separated from stable hyperthyroidism.

A patient was excluded if there was uncontrolled infection, other autoimmune disease, pregnancy or lactation. Clinical symptoms, serum thyroxine, TRAb, thyroid ultrasound and orbital computed tomography informed diagnoses. CDR3 length: 14 residues. Germline V lookup: CDR1 SEHNR, CDR2 FQNEAQ (reference sequence). V was pared by 1 base and J by 2 bases, with 8 bases between. RNA transcripts served as the template for amplifying TCR beta CDR3 regions. TCR CDR3 regions were first amplified by RT-PCR with HTBI primers. TCRdb processed the multiplex PCR reads anew with MiXCR; each CDR3 protein has one entry. The sample includes more than 550,000 distinct CDR3 sequences, around 20% of them seen just once.

Sequenced sample: blood. The source is a woman in her forties or fifties with Graves' hyperthyroidism that later progressed to Graves' ophthalmopathy. The gene calls are TRBV7-9 and TRBJ1-2, with D unclear. CDR3 DNA sequence: TGTGCCAGCAGCTTAGATCTGGGGAACTATGGCTACACCTTC. This encodes CASSLDLGNYGYTF.